This T cell receptor beta chain is from a study of identifying expanded T cells in peripheral blood. Turning to this clone: This same CDR3 is encoded by further DNA sequences in the sample.

Germline V gives CDR1 LNHDA, CDR2 SQIVND (reference sequence). CDR3 size: 15 residues. J was trimmed by 6 bases and V by 3 bases; bases with no gene match: 5. Data came from immunoSEQ multiplex PCR; TCRdb stores just in-frame clones and leaves some out. The sample carries about 100,000 clones, approximately 88% recorded once. V usage is TRBV19 and J usage is TRBJ2-3; 11 positions match TRBD2. Sequencing used blood. The sequence was collected from a person between 18 and 75 years old in good health. CDR3 coding DNA: TGTGCCAGTAGTATTGGACTAGCGGGCGCGGATACGCAGTATTTT. Translated: CASSIGLAGADTQYF.